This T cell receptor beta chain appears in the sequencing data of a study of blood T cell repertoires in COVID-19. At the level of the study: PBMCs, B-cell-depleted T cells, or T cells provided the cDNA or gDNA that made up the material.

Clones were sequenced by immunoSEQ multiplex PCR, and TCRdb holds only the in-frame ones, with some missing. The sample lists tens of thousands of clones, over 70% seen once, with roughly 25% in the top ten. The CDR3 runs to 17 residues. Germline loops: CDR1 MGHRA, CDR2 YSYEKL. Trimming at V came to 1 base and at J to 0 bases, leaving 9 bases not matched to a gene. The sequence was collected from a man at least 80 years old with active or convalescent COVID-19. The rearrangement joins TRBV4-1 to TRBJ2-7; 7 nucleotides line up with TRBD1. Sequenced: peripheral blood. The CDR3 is CASSQALGTDLSYEQYF. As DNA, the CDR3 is TGCGCCAGCAGCCAAGCTTTGGGGACAGACCTCTCCTACGAGCAGTACTTC.